This TCR beta chain stems from a study of T cell responses to AZD1222 COVID-19 vaccine (dated by TCRdb to about 2021). About the study as a whole: TCR sequencing was performed for fewer than 250 trial participants, of whom 207 were given two doses of AZD1222 and around 26 were given two doses of MenACWY control vaccine. Enrollment into the trials was organized by age into subgroups of 18-55, 56-69 and 70-plus years, and those subgroups contained about 160, 30 and 59 TCR-sequenced participants, respectively. General conclusions and limits of the study: Most participants were white British and females outnumbered males, and the authors suggested that clonal diversity may have been underestimated. Epitopes outside the regions mutated in the B.1.351 and B.1.1.7 variants were reportedly recognized by nearly half of the unique spike-specific TCRs. The 56-69-year group was small, and its depth increase did not reach significance, likely because of low power. No day 14 peak-response samples were available, so repertoires were characterized only after the peak T cell response. The vaccine-associated CD4 TCRs covered the entire spike protein, and the dominant responses fell in regions 160-218 and 743-854. Conclusions about previously exposed vaccinees are limited, since just a handful of AZD1222 recipients were seropositive for SARS-CoV-2 at baseline. Spike-specific TCR breadth and depth rose significantly after two AZD1222 doses compared with day 0 and with MenACWY recipients.

In the paper's terms, the time point label means: baseline before first vaccination. The label giving this sample's treatment or condition can be read as: meningococcal conjugate vaccine given as trial control. Vaccinee samples came from UK trials COV001 and COV002, including a single-blind randomized controlled phase 2/3 trial of AZD1222 (ChAdOx1 nCoV-19) in healthy adults. Trial participant PBMC samples were collected at day 0 and day 28 after the second dose for TCRbeta chain sequencing. Worth noting for this clone: Its antigen is still unknown. Base-call qualities are not available, and no considerably larger clone is one nucleotide away.

The CDR3 regions of human TCRbeta chains were subjected to immunosequencing. Per the original workflow: Repertoire TCRs were checked for matches against a reference library of SARS-CoV-2-specific TCRs that had been generated using the MIRA antigen-specificity platform. Breadth was defined as the fraction of unique TCRs that were SARS-CoV-2-associated, and depth was defined as the fraction of total T cells that were SARS-CoV-2-associated. Using the MIRA data, every spike-specific TCR was mapped to the spike region that the TCR reacted to and assigned to either a CD4 or a CD8 class. Log10-transformed breadth and depth values were compared by one-way ANOVA with Sidak's multiple comparisons tests. The clones in this table, taken by TCRdb from immuneACCESS, are in-frame only. Not every clone is retained; where verified, under half of the shortfall comes from an unresolved V gene, and the cause of the rest is unknown. That table is the source of V, J and clone size, and D and trimming were worked out from the DNA. The sample contains 150,000 or so clones, approximately 87% of them found a single time. 5.5% of the sample is in the top ten clones.

Trimming at the junction amounts to 4 bases on V and 4 bases on J, and the germline ends lie 8 bases apart. The germline V gene (reference sequence) provides CDR1 WNHNN and CDR2 SYGVQD. The CDR3, from cysteine to phenylalanine, totals 12 residues. Only the CDR3 DNA stays, 36 bases, in frame from base 1. The V and J genes are TRBV10-1 and TRBJ2-7; the D gene is perhaps TRBD1, on 6 matching bases. Sequencing used peripheral blood, obtained on day 0 of MenACWY control vaccination. This TCR was sampled from an adult in good health. CDR3 reads: CASSGDKYEQYF. The base sequence is TGCGCCAGCAGTGGGGACAAGTACGAGCAGTACTTC.